This T cell receptor (beta chain) was identified during a study of shared clonotypes between healthy human individuals. CD4+ cell separation produced CD45RA+ naive and CD45RA-negative memory subsets. This table comes from immunoSEQ multiplex PCR, and its TCRdb copy is limited to in-frame clones, with some not included. Here the sample spans about a million clones, roughly 80% being singletons. With regard to this clone: No antigen is known for it.

The germline V gene encodes CDR1 SGHNT and CDR2 YYREEE (reference sequence). Trimming took 0 bases from V and 4 from J, leaving 10 bases between them. The CDR3 consists of 14 residues. General study results and limits: When compared with the clonotypes that were shared by all four sorted-subset donors, the non-shared clonotypes turned out to have lower generation probabilities. Estimated richness was generally greater in naive than memory subsets.

This TCR derives from a man younger than 35 in good health. Some clones in this sample may be carry-over from other donors' samples. Input material: memory CD4+ T cells from PBMCs. Documented subset: CD45RA-negative fraction. The V gene is TRBV5-4, the J gene TRBJ2-5; the D is unclear. The CDR3, as DNA: TGTGCCAGCAGCTTGGTGGCCCGAGCAGAGACCCAGTACTTC. Translation gives CASSLVARAETQYF.